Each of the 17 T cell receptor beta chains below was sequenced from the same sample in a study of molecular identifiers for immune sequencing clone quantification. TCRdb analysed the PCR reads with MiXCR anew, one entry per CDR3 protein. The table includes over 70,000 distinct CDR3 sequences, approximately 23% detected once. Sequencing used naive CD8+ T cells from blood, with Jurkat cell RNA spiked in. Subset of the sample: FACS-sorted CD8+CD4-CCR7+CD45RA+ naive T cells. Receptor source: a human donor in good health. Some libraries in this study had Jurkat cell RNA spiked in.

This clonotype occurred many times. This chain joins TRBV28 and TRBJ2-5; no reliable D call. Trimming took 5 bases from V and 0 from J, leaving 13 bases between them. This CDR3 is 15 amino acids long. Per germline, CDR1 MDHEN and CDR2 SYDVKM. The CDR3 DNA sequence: TGTGCCAGCAGTCCCGACACCGAGTACCAAGAGACCCAGTACTTC. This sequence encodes CASSPDTEYQETQYF.

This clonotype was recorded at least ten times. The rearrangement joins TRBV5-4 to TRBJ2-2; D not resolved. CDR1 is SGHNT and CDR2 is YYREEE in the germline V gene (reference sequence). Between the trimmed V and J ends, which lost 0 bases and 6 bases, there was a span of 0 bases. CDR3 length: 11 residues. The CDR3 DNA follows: TGTGCCAGCAGCTTGGCCGGGGAGCTGTTTTTT. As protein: CASSLAGELFF.

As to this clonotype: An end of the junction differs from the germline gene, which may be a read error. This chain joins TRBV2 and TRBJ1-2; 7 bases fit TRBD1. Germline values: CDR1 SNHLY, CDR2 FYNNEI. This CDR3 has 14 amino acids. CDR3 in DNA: TGTGTCAGCAGTGAAGGGCCAGGGGGTTATGGCTACACCTTC. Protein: CVSSEGPGGYGYTF.

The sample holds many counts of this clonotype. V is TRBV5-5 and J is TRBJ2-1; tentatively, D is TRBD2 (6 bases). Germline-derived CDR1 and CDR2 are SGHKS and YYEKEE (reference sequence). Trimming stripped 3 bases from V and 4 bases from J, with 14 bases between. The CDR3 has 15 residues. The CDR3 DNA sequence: TGTGCCAGCAGCTACCCTGCGGGACCTTACAATGAGCAGTTCTTC. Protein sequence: CASSYPAGPYNEQFF.

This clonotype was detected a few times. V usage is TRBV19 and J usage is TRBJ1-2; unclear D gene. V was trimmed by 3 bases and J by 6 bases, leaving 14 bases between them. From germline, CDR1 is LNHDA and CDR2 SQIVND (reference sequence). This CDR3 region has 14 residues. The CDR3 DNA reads TGTGCCAGTAGTATCCCGCAGAGAGTGGATGGCTACACCTTC. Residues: CASSIPQRVDGYTF. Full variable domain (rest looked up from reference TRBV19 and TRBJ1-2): DGGITQSPKYLFRKEGQNVTLSCEQNLNHDAMYWYRQDPGQGLRLIYYSQIVNDFQKGDIAEGYSVSREKKESFPLTVTSAQKNPTAFYLCASSIPQRVDGYTFGSGTRLTVV.

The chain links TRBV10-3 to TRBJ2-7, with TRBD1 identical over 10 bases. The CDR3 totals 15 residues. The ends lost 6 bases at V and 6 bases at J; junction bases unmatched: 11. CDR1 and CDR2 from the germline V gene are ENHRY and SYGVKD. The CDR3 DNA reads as TGTGCCATCAGCGAGACAGGGGGCCTTTCAATCGAGCAGTACTTC. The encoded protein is CAISETGGLSIEQYF.

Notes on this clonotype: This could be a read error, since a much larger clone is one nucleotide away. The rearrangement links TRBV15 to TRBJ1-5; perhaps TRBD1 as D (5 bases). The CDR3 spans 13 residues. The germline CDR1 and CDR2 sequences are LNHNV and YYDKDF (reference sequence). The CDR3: CATSSRQYQRQHF. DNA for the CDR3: TGTGCCACCAGCAGCCGACAGTATCAGCGCCAGCATTTT.

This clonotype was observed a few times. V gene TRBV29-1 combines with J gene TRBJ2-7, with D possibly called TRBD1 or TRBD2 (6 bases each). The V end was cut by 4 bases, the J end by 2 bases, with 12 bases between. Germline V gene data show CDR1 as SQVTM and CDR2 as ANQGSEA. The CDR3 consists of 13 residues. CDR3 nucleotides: TGCAGCGTTGTTGGGGGGCAAACCTACGAGCAGTACTTC. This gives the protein CSVVGGQTYEQYF.

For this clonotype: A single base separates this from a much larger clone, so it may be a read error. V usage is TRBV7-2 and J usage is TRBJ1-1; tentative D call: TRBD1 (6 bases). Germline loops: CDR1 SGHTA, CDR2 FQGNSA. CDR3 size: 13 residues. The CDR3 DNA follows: TGTGCCAGCATCTTAGTTCCAGGGGCTGAAGCTTTCTTT. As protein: CASILVPGAEAFF.

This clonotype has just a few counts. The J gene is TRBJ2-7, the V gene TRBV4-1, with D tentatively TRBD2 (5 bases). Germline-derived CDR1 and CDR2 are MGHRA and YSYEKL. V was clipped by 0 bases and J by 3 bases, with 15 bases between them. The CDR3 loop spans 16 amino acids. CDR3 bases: TGCGCCAGCAGCCAAGATAGTTCCGGGATTAGCTACGAGCAGTACTTC. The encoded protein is CASSQDSSGISYEQYF.

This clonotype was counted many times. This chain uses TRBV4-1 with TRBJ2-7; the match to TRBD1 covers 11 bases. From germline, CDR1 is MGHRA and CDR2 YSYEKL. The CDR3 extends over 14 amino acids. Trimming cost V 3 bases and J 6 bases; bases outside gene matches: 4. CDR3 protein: CASSHGQGASEQYF. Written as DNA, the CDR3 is TGCGCCAGCAGCCACGGACAGGGGGCTAGCGAGCAGTACTTC.

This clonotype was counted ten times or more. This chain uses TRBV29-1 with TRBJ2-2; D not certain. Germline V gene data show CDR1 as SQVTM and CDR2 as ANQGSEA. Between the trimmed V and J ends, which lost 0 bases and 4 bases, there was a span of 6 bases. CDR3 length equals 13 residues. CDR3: CSVEDHVTGELFF. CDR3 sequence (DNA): TGCAGCGTTGAAGATCACGTCACCGGGGAGCTGTTTTTT.

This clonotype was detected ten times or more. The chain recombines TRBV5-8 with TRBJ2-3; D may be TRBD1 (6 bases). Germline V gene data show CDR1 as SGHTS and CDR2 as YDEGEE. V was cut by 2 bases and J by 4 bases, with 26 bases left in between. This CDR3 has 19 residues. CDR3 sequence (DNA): TGTGCCAGCAGCTTAGGGCCCCGACACACAGGGAGAGGTCCAGATACGCAGTATTTT. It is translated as CASSLGPRHTGRGPDTQYF.

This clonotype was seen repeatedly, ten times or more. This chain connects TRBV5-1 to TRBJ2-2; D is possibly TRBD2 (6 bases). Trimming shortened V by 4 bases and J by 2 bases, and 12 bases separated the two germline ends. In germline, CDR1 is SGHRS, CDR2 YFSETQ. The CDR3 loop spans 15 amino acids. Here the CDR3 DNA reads TGCGCCAGCAGCGGCGGGACTGAAAACACCGGGGAGCTGTTTTTT. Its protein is CASSGGTENTGELFF.

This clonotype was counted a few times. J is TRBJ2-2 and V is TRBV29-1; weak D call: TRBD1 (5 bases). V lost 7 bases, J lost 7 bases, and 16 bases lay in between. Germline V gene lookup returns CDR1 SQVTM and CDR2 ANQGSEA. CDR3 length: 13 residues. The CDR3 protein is CSAESTGGGELFF. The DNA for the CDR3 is TGCAGCGCCGAAAGTACAGGTGGCGGGGAGCTGTTTTTT.

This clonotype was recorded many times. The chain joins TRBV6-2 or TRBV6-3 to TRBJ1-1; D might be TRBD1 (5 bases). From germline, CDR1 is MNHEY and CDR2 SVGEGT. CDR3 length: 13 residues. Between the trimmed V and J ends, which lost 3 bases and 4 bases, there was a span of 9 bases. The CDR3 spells CASSYSGPTEAFF. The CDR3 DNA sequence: TGTGCCAGCAGTTATTCGGGGCCCACTGAAGCTTTCTTT.

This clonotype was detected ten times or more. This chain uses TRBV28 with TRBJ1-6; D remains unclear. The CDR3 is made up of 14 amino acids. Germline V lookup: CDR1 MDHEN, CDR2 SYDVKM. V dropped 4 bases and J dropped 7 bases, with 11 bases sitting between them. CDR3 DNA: TGTGCCAGCAGTTCGGACTCTCGGAATTCACCCCTCCACTTT. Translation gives CASSSDSRNSPLHF.